The 3 T cell receptor beta chains presented below share a single source sample, sequenced in a study of cytomegalovirus exposure and HLA in healthy donors. Profiled with immunoSEQ multiplex PCR; TCRdb holds only in-frame clones, not every one. The sample comprises over 100,000 clones, roughly 88% of which are singletons, and about 6% rests with the top ten. Sequenced material: PBMCs. These receptors were obtained from a woman aged 18-29 years in good health and CMV-seropositive.

The DNA for the CDR3 is TGTGCTAGTGGTCGGAGCGGGTACAATGAGCAGTTCTTC. Residues: CASGRSGYNEQFF. V gene TRBV12-5 combines with J gene TRBJ2-1, with D possibly TRBD2 on 6 matching bases. CDR3 length: 13 residues. Germline values: CDR1 LGHNT, CDR2 FRNRAP. Trimming took off 5 bases at V and 4 bases at J, with 9 bases between the two ends.

This chain uses TRBV7-8 with TRBJ1-6, with TRBD1 as a possible D gene (5 bases). The CDR3 sequence is 14 residues long. Trimming pared 0 bases from V and 9 bases from J, leaving 9 bases between. Germline assignment: CDR1 SGHVS and CDR2 FQNEAQ. The CDR3 spells CASSLARASSPLHF. CDR3 sequence (DNA): TGTGCCAGCAGCTTAGCCAGGGCAAGTTCACCCCTCCACTTT.

This chain links TRBV5-5 with TRBJ1-2; the match to TRBD1 covers 9 bases. CDR1 SGHKS and CDR2 YYEKEE come from the germline V gene (reference sequence). V lost 2 bases and J lost 5; bases outside the gene matches: 1. This CDR3 comprises 13 residues. The CDR3 DNA follows: TGTGCCAGCAGCTTCGACAGGGGGTATGGCTACACCTTC. It specifies CASSFDRGYGYTF.